This T cell receptor beta chain was recovered during a study of chemoradiotherapy in HPV16-positive cancers. The overall study: Functional T-cell assays on a couple of HPV16-positive patients' cells defined candidate HPV-specific clones and common TCR motifs. Study-wide points: During treatment, candidate HPV-specific clones and E7-related motifs expanded in tumor. The functional HPV-specific definition rests on just a couple of HPV16-positive patients.

The germline gives CDR1 SGHDN, CDR2 FVKESK. V was pared by 2 bases and J by 0 bases, with 8 bases between. This CDR3 spans 15 amino acids. Repertoires were sampled repeatedly during chemoradiotherapy. On this clone itself: Its antigen remains unknown.

Here immunoSEQ multiplex PCR was the method, and the copy in TCRdb shows in-frame clones only, minus some. Here the sample spans some 10,000 clones, 90% to 95% being singletons. Sequencing was performed on blood, taken from a patient who underwent chemoradiotherapy. The V call is TRBV14, the J call TRBJ1-3, with unresolved D. The TCR comes from a human donor with HPV-associated anogenital cancer. The CDR3 DNA sequence: TGTGCCAGCAGCCAACTTTGGAGCTCTGGAAACACCATATATTTT. Residues: CASSQLWSSGNTIYF.